Each of the 11 T cell receptor beta chains below was sequenced from the same sample in a study of response to subunit inactivated influenza vaccine. MiXCR, applied by TCRdb to the RT-PCR reads, yields one record per CDR3 protein. The sample carries approximately 500,000 distinct CDR3 sequences, approximately 14% recorded once. Sequenced here: PBMCs from blood, sampled approximately 13 days after vaccination. The receptors were gathered from a man in his fifties who received an inactivated influenza vaccine.

The chain is built from TRBV7-8 and TRBJ2-7; TRBD2 aligns across 10 bases. Germline V CDR1 and CDR2: SGHVS, FQNEAQ. The CDR3 runs 14 residues. The V gene end was trimmed by 5 bases and the J gene end by 5 bases; junction bases not matched to a gene: 6. The chain's CDR3 is CASSPEAGGDEQYF. The CDR3, as DNA: TGTGCCAGCAGCCCCGAAGCGGGAGGGGACGAGCAGTACTTC.

The rearrangement uses TRBV20-1 and TRBJ2-7; unclear D gene. CDR3 size: 11 residues. The germline gives CDR1 DFQATT, CDR2 SNEGSKA (reference sequence). V was pared by 3 bases and J by 2 bases, with 5 bases between. Here the CDR3 reads CSASMTYEQYF. The DNA of the CDR3 is TGCAGTGCTAGCATGACCTACGAGCAGTACTTC.

The J gene is TRBJ1-1, the V gene TRBV4-1; D remains ambiguous. This CDR3 is 14 amino acids long. Germline lookup yields CDR1 MGHRA and CDR2 YSYEKL. Trimming took 4 bases from V and 6 from J, leaving 15 bases between them. CDR3 protein: CASSRGTPGSEAFF. The CDR3 nucleotides are TGCGCCAGCAGCCGCGGTACCCCCGGGTCTGAAGCTTTCTTT.

The V and J genes are TRBV29-1 and TRBJ2-3; D ambiguous. Deletions cut 3 bases from V and 0 bases from J, with 10 bases between. In germline, CDR1 is SQVTM, CDR2 ANQGSEA. This CDR3 is 14 amino acids long. The CDR3 nucleotides are TGCAGCGTTGAGGTCCGGTTTAGCACAGATACGCAGTATTTT. Encoded protein: CSVEVRFSTDTQYF.

The gene calls are TRBV5-1 and TRBJ1-2; TRBD1 might be the D (5 bases). V was shortened by 2 bases and J by 6 bases, with 17 bases between the two germline ends. Germline CDR1 SGHRS, CDR2 YFSETQ. This CDR3 region has 15 residues. The DNA for the CDR3 is TGCGCCAGCAGCTTTAACAGGCTGGGGGAGGATGGCTACACCTTC. Translated, it gives CASSFNRLGEDGYTF.

The sample holds a few counts of this clonotype. The chain uses TRBV12-3 or TRBV12-4 and TRBJ1-2, with 10 nucleotides matching TRBD1. The CDR3 extends over 14 amino acids. With 5 bases clipped from V and 8 bases from J, the junction kept 8 bases outside the gene matches. The chain's CDR3 is CASSLTDRGGGYTF. As DNA, the CDR3 is TGTGCCAGCAGTCTAACGGACAGGGGGGGCGGCTACACCTTC.

This clonotype was seen only a few times. The V gene is TRBV3-1, the J gene TRBJ2-1; TRBD2 matches at 7 bases. The CDR3 is 16 amino acids. V was pared by 1 base and J by 6 bases, with 9 bases of the junction left unmatched. Germline V gene sequence: CDR1 LGHDT, CDR2 YNNKEL (reference sequence). The CDR3 DNA sequence: TGTGCCAGCAGCCAAGGGCGTCTAGCGGCCCCCAATGAGCAGTTCTTC. This sequence encodes CASSQGRLAAPNEQFF.

The V gene is TRBV6-6, the J gene TRBJ2-1, with D perhaps TRBD2 (6 bases). V shed 10 bases and J shed 10 bases, with 17 bases lying between them. Germline V gene sequence: CDR1 MNHNY, CDR2 SVGAGI (reference sequence). The CDR3 covers 12 residues. The CDR3 coding sequence is TGTGCCATCCTGGCGGGATCGAAGGAGCAGTTCTTC. Its translation is CAILAGSKEQFF.

V and J are TRBV16 and TRBJ1-5, with D hard to call. The CDR3 runs to 13 residues. V lost 1 base to trimming and J lost 7 bases, with 8 bases between them. Germline assignment: CDR1 KGHSY and CDR2 FQNENV. The CDR3 loop is CASSQLPHQPQHF. In nucleotides, the CDR3 is TGTGCCAGCAGCCAATTGCCCCACCAGCCCCAGCATTTT.

This clonotype was recorded a few times. The chain couples TRBV28 to TRBJ1-5; the D is unclear. V was clipped by 2 bases and J by 7 bases, with 15 bases between them. Per the germline V gene, CDR1 is MDHEN and CDR2 is SYDVKM. The CDR3 totals 15 residues. The DNA for the CDR3 is TGTGCCAGCAGTTTAGGAGTAGGCAGTAGACAGCCCCAGCATTTT. Translation gives CASSLGVGSRQPQHF.

V gene TRBV5-1 combines with J gene TRBJ2-1; 8 bases map to TRBD1. The CDR3 is 14 residues long. CDR1 is SGHRS and CDR2 is YFSETQ in the germline V gene. J was trimmed by 12 bases and V by 3 bases; bases with no gene match: 11. The CDR3 loop reads CASSSLDRAMRQFF. The CDR3 DNA follows: TGCGCCAGCAGCTCGCTGGACAGGGCAATGAGGCAGTTCTTC.